This is a list of T cell receptor beta chains from one sample in a study of blood T cells in healthy people across ages. In TCRdb, the 5' RACE reads were re-called with MiXCR into one record per CDR3 protein. The sample has 600,000 to 1,000,000 distinct CDR3 sequences; 58% are singletons. Sequences were obtained from blood. All receptors derive from a man in his thirties or forties in good health. The CDR3 runs from the conserved cysteine through the conserved F or W. Each record gives: V gene, J gene, D gene, clone size, CDR3 DNA, CDR3 protein. The D gene is left open where the match is weak. Not all rows give a size; the values are once, few, many and, for expanded clones, a class.

>TRBV6-4|TRBJ2-3|.|.
TGTGCCAGCAGCCCCCCGGGAGATACGCAGTATTTT
CASSPPGDTQYF
>TRBV12-3/TRBV12-4|TRBJ2-3|.|.
TGTGCCAGCAGTTGGGACATATCTGGGTACGAGCAGTATTTC
CASSWDISGYEQYF
>TRBV20-1|TRBJ2-5|.|.
TGCAGTGCTCCTCGGGGGCAAGAGACCCAGTACTTC
CSAPRGQETQYF
>TRBV13|TRBJ1-1|.|.
TGTGCCAGCAGCTCCCCGACAGGAGAAAACACTGAAGCTTTCTTT
CASSSPTGENTEAFF
>TRBV20-1|TRBJ2-1|TRBD2|.
TGCAGCGCCGGGGCGGGAGCCCTGTACAATGAGCAGTTCTTC
CSAGAGALYNEQFF
>TRBV6-6|TRBJ2-7|.|.
TGTGCCAGCAGTAGGCCCGTTGCCGAGAGCTCCTACGGGCAGTACTTC
CASSRPVAESSYGQYF
>TRBV7-6|TRBJ2-7|TRBD1|.
TGTGCCAGCAGCTTAGATATAGGGACAGGACACGAGCAGTACTTC
CASSLDIGTGHEQYF
>TRBV29-1|TRBJ2-7|.|.
TGCAGCGTTGCGGGGTTGGTGGGGTTGACAACCGTTAGCTACGAGCAGTACTTC
CSVAGLVGLTTVSYEQYF
>TRBV12-3/TRBV12-4|TRBJ2-1|.|.
TGTGCCAGCATCAACTTATTCGGAGGAGCCCGGGACTACAATGAGCAGTTCTTC
CASINLFGGARDYNEQFF
>TRBV2|TRBJ1-1|.|once
TGTGCCAGCATATTCCAGGGGCACACTGAAGCTTTCTTT
CASIFQGHTEAFF
>TRBV3-1|TRBJ1-5|.|.
TGTGCCAGCAGCCAAGGCAAGTCTTCGCCCCAGCATTTT
CASSQGKSSPQHF
>TRBV12-3/TRBV12-4|TRBJ2-1|TRBD2|.
TGTGCCAGCATACCCCGACTAGCGGGGGGGCGGTCGTACAATGAGCAGTTCTTC
CASIPRLAGGRSYNEQFF
>TRBV5-6|TRBJ2-2|.|.
TGTGCCAGCAGCTTGTGGACCGGGGAGCTGTTTTTT
CASSLWTGELFF
>TRBV4-2|TRBJ1-2|.|.
TGTGCCAGCAGCCAGAGGGCCGGTCAAAACTATGGCTACACCTTC
CASSQRAGQNYGYTF
>TRBV7-8|TRBJ2-3|TRBD2|.
TGTGCCAGCAGCCGCGGGACTAGCGGGAGTAGCACAGATACGCAGTATTTT
CASSRGTSGSSTDTQYF
>TRBV28|TRBJ2-7|.|.
TGTGCCAGCAAATTGGGTGGGGAGATCTACGAGCAGTACTTC
CASKLGGEIYEQYF
>TRBV6-5|TRBJ1-2|TRBD1|.
TGTGCCAGCAGGCGGGCAGGGGGTGACTATGGCTACACCTTC
CASRRAGGDYGYTF
>TRBV20-1|TRBJ1-1|.|.
TGCAGTGCTCGGGGGGCGTTGGCCACTGAAGCTTTCTTT
CSARGALATEAFF
>TRBV29-1|TRBJ1-2|.|.
TGCAGCGTTGGAGAGATGGGAGGCTACACCTTC
CSVGEMGGYTF
>TRBV4-3|TRBJ2-1|.|.
TGCGCCAGCAGCCAAGTAGCCCCGAAGAGCTCCTACAATGAGCAGTTCTTC
CASSQVAPKSSYNEQFF
>TRBV6-2/TRBV6-3|TRBJ2-4|.|once
TGTGCCAGCGGAGGGGACATTCAGTACTTC
CASGGDIQYF
>TRBV20-1|TRBJ1-6|.|.
TGCAGTGCTAGTTATGAGGTCGGGAATTCACCCCTCCACTTT
CSASYEVGNSPLHF
>TRBV20-1|TRBJ2-7|TRBD2|many
TGCAGTGCTAGCTCTGCGGGAGGGTACGAGCAGTACTTC
CSASSAGGYEQYF
>TRBV12-3/TRBV12-4|TRBJ1-2|.|.
TGTGCCAGCAGTTCACCGGGAGCACCCCATGGCTACACCTTC
CASSSPGAPHGYTF
>TRBV20-1|TRBJ1-5|TRBD1|.
TGCAGTGCCCGACAGGGGGCTAGCAATCAGCCCCAGCATTTT
CSARQGASNQPQHF
>TRBV19|TRBJ2-1|.|.
TGTGCCAGTAGTATTGGGTATTGGGGGGCTAGCGGTAGCTCCTACAATGAGCAGTTCTTC
CASSIGYWGASGSSYNEQFF
>TRBV4-2|TRBJ2-1|.|.
TGTGCCGGCAGCCAAGAGGGGCGGGGGCTAATAGATGAGCAGTTCTTC
CAGSQEGRGLIDEQFF
>TRBV20-1|TRBJ2-1|TRBD2|.
TGCAGTGCTAGAGGCCTTCGAACAGCGACTAGCGAAGAGCAGTTCTTC
CSARGLRTATSEEQFF
>TRBV13|TRBJ2-4|TRBD1|.
TGTGCCAGCAGCCTTCGCGGACAGGGTAGGAACATTCAGTACTTC
CASSLRGQGRNIQYF
>TRBV4-3|TRBJ1-6|.|once
TGCGCCAGCAGCCGGACCGGGACAAAAAGCTCCTATAATTCACCCCTCCACTTT
CASSRTGTKSSYNSPLHF
>TRBV6-5|TRBJ2-1|.|.
TGTGCCAGCAGTTACTCATGGGGGCGCGAGGGCAATGAGCAGTTCTTC
CASSYSWGREGNEQFF
>TRBV29-1|TRBJ2-4|.|.
TGCAGCGTTGAAGTCCTGGGAAACATTCAGTACTTC
CSVEVLGNIQYF
>TRBV4-3|TRBJ2-5|.|.
TGCGCCAGCAGCCAAGGACGACTAGGCCAAGAGACCCAGTACTTC
CASSQGRLGQETQYF
>TRBV20-1|TRBJ2-7|.|few
TGCAGTGCAGGGGGGGAGGCGGGACAGTCCTACGAGCAGTACTTC
CSAGGEAGQSYEQYF
>TRBV5-1|TRBJ2-7|.|few
TGCGCCAGCAGCAGATCCCGGGACCGAGTCTACGAGCAGTACTTC
CASSRSRDRVYEQYF
>TRBV6-5|TRBJ2-6|.|few
TGTGCCAGCAGTACGAGGACAGACTCTGGGGCCAACGTCCTGACTTTC
CASSTRTDSGANVLTF
>TRBV7-2|TRBJ2-4|TRBD1|.
TGTGCCAGCAGCCAGCAGACAGGGTCTAAAAACATTCAGTACTTC
CASSQQTGSKNIQYF
>TRBV29-1|TRBJ2-1|.|once
TGCAGCGTCGAAACCTACGATGAGCAGTTCTTC
CSVETYDEQFF
>TRBV7-9|TRBJ2-1|TRBD2|.
TGTGCCAGCAGCTTTCAGCGGGGGAGCTCCTACAATGAGCAGTTCTTC
CASSFQRGSSYNEQFF
>TRBV4-1|TRBJ2-3|TRBD1|once
TGCGCCAGCAGCCAAGTAGGGGACAGAGGCACAGATACGCAGTATTTT
CASSQVGDRGTDTQYF
>TRBV6-6|TRBJ2-1|.|once
TGTGCCAGCGCCCAATGGGTTAATGAGCAGTTCTTC
CASAQWVNEQFF
>TRBV6-2/TRBV6-3|TRBJ1-5|.|.
TGTGCCAGCATCCAACGGGAAGGAGATCAGCCCCAGCATTTT
CASIQREGDQPQHF
>TRBV9|TRBJ2-5|.|.
TGTGCCAGCAGCGTGGGGGGCGGTGTTCGAGAGACCCAGTACTTC
CASSVGGGVRETQYF
>TRBV9|TRBJ2-5|TRBD2|.
TGTGCCAGCAGCATGACTAGCATGGAGACCCAGTACTTC
CASSMTSMETQYF
>TRBV6-1|TRBJ2-7|.|few
TGTGCCAGCAGTGACCCCTCCTACGAGCAGTACTTC
CASSDPSYEQYF
>TRBV28|TRBJ2-1|TRBD2|.
TGTGCCAGCAGTCTGGGGACTAGCGGGAGTCATGAGCAGTTCTTC
CASSLGTSGSHEQFF
>TRBV29-1|TRBJ2-5|.|.
TGCAGCGTTGTTGTAGTCGGGACACCTCCATGGGAGCAGTACTTC
CSVVVVGTPPWEQYF
>TRBV12-3/TRBV12-4|TRBJ2-2|.|.
TGTGCCAGCAGTTTGACCACCGAGGGGACCGGGGAGCTGTTTTTT
CASSLTTEGTGELFF
>TRBV7-2|TRBJ1-6|.|.
TGTGCCAGCAGCTTAGCGGGTAGTATCAATTCACCCCCCCACTTT
CASSLAGSINSPPHF
>TRBV6-5|TRBJ2-1|.|.
TGTGCCAGCAGCCTCCGGGACCTTGAGGATGAGCAGTTCTTC
CASSLRDLEDEQFF
>TRBV29-1|TRBJ2-3|TRBD2|.
TGCAGCGTTGGAGGCGGGAGTGGTGCAGATACGCAGTATTTT
CSVGGGSGADTQYF
>TRBV10-3|TRBJ2-7|.|.
TGTGCCACCCTGAGTCAGGACCCCCACGAGCAGTACTTC
CATLSQDPHEQYF
>TRBV20-1|TRBJ2-1|.|.
TGCAGCTCGCCCGGAGAGTCCTACAATGAGCAGTTCTTC
CSSPGESYNEQFF
>TRBV2|TRBJ2-1|.|.
TGTGCCAGAGGGGGTGGGAATGAGCAGTTCTTC
CARGGGNEQFF
>TRBV20-1|TRBJ1-2|.|.
TGCAGTGCTAGAGATTTAGCAGGAGGTATATATGGCTACACCTTC
CSARDLAGGIYGYTF
>TRBV20-1|TRBJ1-2|.|.
TGCAGTGCTAGGGGGCTCCAAATGCTGGTTGGCTACACCTTC
CSARGLQMLVGYTF
>TRBV5-1|TRBJ2-1|.|.
TGCGCCAGCACCAGCGACAATGAGCAGTTCTTC
CASTSDNEQFF
>TRBV20-1|TRBJ2-1|.|.
TGCAGTGCTAGAGAGGACAGAACCAATGAGCAGTTCTTC
CSAREDRTNEQFF
>TRBV7-9|TRBJ1-2|.|few
TGTGCCAGCAGCTTAGAACAGGCCTATGGCTACACCTTC
CASSLEQAYGYTF
>TRBV9|TRBJ2-6|.|.
TGTGCCAGCGCCTTCAACCCTACGAGCTCTGGGGCCAACGTCCTGACTTTC
CASAFNPTSSGANVLTF